The clone carrying this TCR beta chain was found many times. Its antigen is as yet unknown. From germline, CDR1 is MNHEY and CDR2 SVGAGI. This CDR3 has 15 residues. Trimming took 4 bases from V and 4 from J; bases not matched to a gene: 6. The study amplified TCR beta CDR3 regions using RNA transcripts. First-round RT-PCR relied on HTBI primers, and a second-round multiplex PCR came next. In TCRdb, the multiplex PCR reads were re-called with MiXCR into one record per CDR3 protein. Of some 1.1 million distinct CDR3 sequences in the sample, approximately 35% were seen once. Clinical symptoms, serum thyroxine, TRAb, thyroid ultrasound and orbital computed tomography were relied on for diagnosis. The data were taken from a study of Graves' ophthalmopathy and Graves' hyperthyroidism. As for the study in general: Ophthalmopathy not arising within 18 months of follow-up defined hyperthyroidism as stable. General study findings and limits: Most clonotypes expanded in thyroid above 0.001 frequency were present in blood too. The model predicted progression of ophthalmopathy with a sensitivity of roughly 69%, and its specificity was under 75%.

This receptor was identified in an adult man with Graves' hyperthyroidism. This rearrangement joins TRBV6-5 to TRBJ1-2, with TRBD1 matching 10 bases. Sequencing was done on a sample of peripheral blood or thyroid tissue (not recorded which). CDR3 residues: CASSSRDRGAYGYTF. CDR3 coding DNA: TGTGCCAGCAGTTCCAGGGACAGGGGTGCCTATGGCTACACCTTC.